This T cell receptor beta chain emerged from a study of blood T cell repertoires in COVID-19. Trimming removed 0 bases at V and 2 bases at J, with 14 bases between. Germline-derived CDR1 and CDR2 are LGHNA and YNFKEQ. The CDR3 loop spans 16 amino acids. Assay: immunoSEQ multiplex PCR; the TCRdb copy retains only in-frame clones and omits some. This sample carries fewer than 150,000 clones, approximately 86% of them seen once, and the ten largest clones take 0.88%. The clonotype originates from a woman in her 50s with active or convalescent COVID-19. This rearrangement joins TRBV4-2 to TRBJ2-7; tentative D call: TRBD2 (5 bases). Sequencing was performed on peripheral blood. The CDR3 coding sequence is TGTGCCAGCAGCCAAGATTCGATACTAGGTCCCTACGAGCAGTACTTC. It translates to CASSQDSILGPYEQYF.